The source of this TCR beta chain is a study of blood T cell repertoires in COVID-19. This clone was seen a few times. Generated by immunoSEQ multiplex PCR, the TCRdb table keeps only in-frame clones and is missing some. The repertoire includes some 390,000 clones, 85% to 90% of them detected once, and under 3% sits in the top ten. The CDR3 has 16 residues. J lost 4 bases, V lost 4 bases, and 8 bases had no gene match. CDR1 and CDR2 (germline): MNHNS, SASEGT. The V call is TRBV6-1, the J call TRBJ1-1, with TRBD1 matching 11 bases. The sequenced sample was peripheral blood. This receptor was taken from a human donor in a cohort sampled during active COVID-19. The CDR3, as DNA: TGTGCCAGCAGTGCCCGGGACAGGGGGTTTGTCACTGAAGCTTTCTTT. Its translation: CASSARDRGFVTEAFF.